A selection of T cell receptor beta chains follows, all from one sample in a study of blood T cell repertoires in COVID-19. Sequenced by immunoSEQ multiplex PCR; TCRdb stores in-frame clones only, minus some. The sample has about 200,000 clones, 84% seen once. Input material: PBMCs or T cells enriched from blood (not recorded which). These receptors originate from a woman younger than 45 who had been exposed to COVID-19. Each CDR3 is given with its conserved first and last residue. The D gene is left open where the match is weak. Not all rows give a size; the values are once, few, many and, for expanded clones, a class.

j_call v_call d_call clone_size cdr3_aa cdr3_nt
TRBJ2-7 TRBV5-1 . many CASGLLSSYEQYF TGCGCGAGCGGTTTACTGAGCTCCTACGAGCAGTACTTC
TRBJ1-1 TRBV7-2 . . CASSPTTGRTEAFF TGTGCCAGCAGCCCCACCACAGGGCGCACTGAAGCTTTCTTT
TRBJ2-5 TRBV5-1 TRBD2 . CASSLGLAGGPGETQYF TGCGCCAGCAGCTTGGGGCTAGCGGGGGGCCCGGGAGAGACCCAGTACTTC
TRBJ1-5 TRBV19 . . CASRYGNQPQHF TGTGCCAGTAGGTACGGGAATCAGCCCCAGCATTTT
TRBJ2-6 TRBV6-6 TRBD1 . CASIDRGTGANVLTF TGTGCCAGCATTGACAGGGGGACAGGGGCCAACGTCCTGACTTTC
TRBJ1-5 TRBV30 . few CAWSGRQHNQPQHF TGTGCCTGGAGTGGGAGACAGCACAATCAGCCCCAGCATTTT
TRBJ1-3 TRBV9 . . CASRGASGNTIYF TGTGCCAGCAGGGGGGCCTCTGGAAACACCATATATTTT
TRBJ2-5 TRBV6-5 TRBD1 . CASSYGTGVETQYF TGTGCCAGCAGTTACGGGACAGGGGTAGAGACCCAGTACTTC
TRBJ1-4 TRBV19 TRBD1 . CATTTGVNNEKLFF TGTGCCACCACAACAGGGGTGAATAATGAAAAACTGTTTTTT
TRBJ1-3 TRBV7-9 TRBD1 . CASSWGQHSGNTIYF TGTGCCAGCAGCTGGGGACAGCACTCTGGAAACACCATATATTTT
TRBJ2-4 TRBV23-1 TRBD1 . CASSQSPGQGETNDKNIQYF TGCGCCAGCAGTCAATCTCCGGGACAGGGGGAGACCAACGACAAAAACATTCAGTACTTC
TRBJ2-7 TRBV5-1 TRBD2 . CASSTRDSGASFYEQYF TGCGCCAGCAGCACCCGGGATAGCGGGGCGTCCTTCTACGAGCAGTACTTC
TRBJ2-1 TRBV7-2 TRBD2 . CASSRSAGELYNEQFF TGTGCCAGCAGCCGGAGTGCGGGGGAGCTCTACAATGAGCAGTTCTTC
TRBJ1-6 TRBV2 . . CASSDAGQPNSPLHF TGTGCCAGCAGTGACGCCGGACAGCCTAATTCACCCCTCCACTTT
TRBJ2-3 TRBV5-1 TRBD2 . CASSSIASGGTDTQYF TGCGCCAGCAGCTCTATTGCTAGCGGGGGTACAGATACGCAGTATTTT
TRBJ2-3 TRBV7-2 TRBD2 . CASTQLAGITDTQYF TGTGCCAGCACCCAACTAGCGGGGATCACAGATACGCAGTATTTT
TRBJ1-2 TRBV19 . . CASISQGFGYTF TGTGCCAGTATTTCACAGGGATTTGGCTACACCTTC
TRBJ2-7 TRBV27 . . CAGPSERDSYEQYF TGTGCCGGACCCTCCGAGAGGGACTCCTACGAGCAGTACTTC
TRBJ2-7 TRBV27 . . CASTPLGSYEQYF TGTGCCAGCACCCCCCTCGGGAGCTACGAGCAGTACTTC
TRBJ2-7 TRBV18 TRBD1 . CASSLGTGIILSSYEQYF TGTGCCAGCTCCCTGGGGACAGGGATAATTCTCAGCTCCTACGAGCAGTACTTC
TRBJ1-2 TRBV19 . . CASSIDFAGFGYTF TGTGCCAGTAGTATAGATTTCGCAGGGTTTGGCTACACCTTC
TRBJ2-1 TRBV7-3 TRBD2 . CASSLEKTGTSAYNEQFF TGTGCCAGCAGCTTAGAGAAAACCGGGACTAGCGCCTACAATGAGCAGTTCTTC
TRBJ1-5 TRBV7-2 . . CASSLYPAGGVSNQPQHF TGTGCCAGCAGCTTATACCCAGCGGGGGGGGTGAGCAATCAGCCCCAGCATTTT
TRBJ1-1 TRBV5-1 . once CASSLRLMNTEAFF TGCGCCAGCAGCCTACGACTGATGAACACTGAAGCTTTCTTT
TRBJ1-1 TRBV29-1 . . CSVDGDYTEAFF TGCAGCGTTGACGGGGATTACACTGAAGCTTTCTTT
TRBJ2-7 TRBV19 . . CASRGRGDHEQYF TGTGCCAGTAGGGGCAGGGGGGACCACGAGCAGTACTTC
TRBJ2-3 TRBV29-1 . . CSVETGTTDTQYF TGCAGCGTTGAAACGGGAACCACAGATACGCAGTATTTT
TRBJ2-3 TRBV7-2 . . CASSYTRPSAADTQYF TGTGCCAGCAGCTACACCAGGCCTTCGGCCGCAGATACGCAGTATTTT
TRBJ2-5 TRBV10-2 TRBD2 . CASSESSIGGGGYF TGCGCCAGCAGTGAGTCGAGTATCGGGGGGGGCGGATACTTC
TRBJ1-1 TRBV5-1 TRBD1 . CASSLKGQGPEAFF TGCGCCAGCAGCTTGAAAGGACAGGGCCCTGAAGCTTTCTTT
TRBJ2-3 TRBV10-3 TRBD2 . CAISGTSGGAGATDTQYF TGTGCCATCAGCGGGACTAGCGGGGGGGCCGGGGCCACAGATACGCAGTATTTT
TRBJ1-2 TRBV6-5 TRBD1 . CASKPVRGQLYGYTF TGTGCCAGCAAACCTGTACGGGGACAGCTCTATGGCTACACCTTC
TRBJ2-1 TRBV9 . . CASSVEPDSPYNEQFF TGTGCCAGCAGCGTAGAACCGGACAGTCCTTACAATGAGCAGTTCTTC
TRBJ2-7 TRBV19 TRBD1 . CASSRRTGPYEQYF TGTGCCAGTAGTAGGCGGACAGGACCCTACGAGCAGTACTTC
TRBJ2-4 TRBV6-5 . . CASIAYGDGIQYF TGTGCCAGCATAGCATACGGGGATGGCATTCAGTACTTC
TRBJ2-7 TRBV9 TRBD1 few CASSADRGNYEQYF TGTGCCAGCAGCGCGGACAGGGGAAACTACGAGCAGTACTTC
TRBJ1-6 TRBV18 TRBD1 . CASSLGQGISSPLHF TGTGCCAGCTCACTTGGACAGGGGATTAGTTCACCCCTCCACTTT
TRBJ1-4 TRBV5-1 TRBD1 once CASRQTGGPANEKLFF TGCGCCAGCAGGCAGACAGGGGGCCCCGCTAATGAAAAACTGTTTTTT
TRBJ2-7 TRBV10-3 TRBD1 . CAISGQGIVEQYF TGTGCCATCAGTGGACAGGGGATTGTTGAGCAGTACTTC
TRBJ2-7 TRBV10-3 . . CAISEPREAGSPYEQYF TGTGCCATCAGTGAGCCCCGCGAGGCAGGGTCCCCCTACGAGCAGTACTTC
TRBJ2-7 TRBV19 TRBD2 . CASSFGLAGGPTAYEQYF TGTGCCAGTAGCTTCGGGCTAGCGGGGGGCCCAACGGCCTACGAGCAGTACTTC
TRBJ1-2 TRBV10-1 . . CASSAAANYGYTF TGCGCCAGCAGTGCTGCGGCAAACTATGGCTACACCTTC
TRBJ1-6 TRBV27 . . CASSFSSYNSPLHF TGTGCCAGCAGCTTCAGCTCCTATAATTCACCCCTCCACTTT
TRBJ1-2 TRBV15 . . CATSPWASLNYGYTF TGTGCCACCAGCCCCTGGGCCAGCCTTAACTATGGCTACACCTTC
TRBJ1-4 TRBV5-5 . once CASRATGLGTNEKLFF TGTGCCAGCAGGGCGACAGGCCTCGGGACTAATGAAAAACTGTTTTTT
TRBJ2-7 TRBV2 TRBD1 few CASSAGTGEYYEQYF TGTGCCAGCAGCGCCGGGACAGGAGAATACTACGAGCAGTACTTC
TRBJ2-1 TRBV6-2/TRBV6-3 TRBD2 . CASSFGLAGATYNEQFF TGTGCCAGCAGTTTTGGACTAGCGGGGGCTACCTACAATGAGCAGTTCTTC
TRBJ1-5 TRBV7-2 . few CASSLEGALNQPQHF TGTGCCAGCAGCTTAGAAGGGGCCCTCAATCAGCCCCAGCATTTT
TRBJ1-2 TRBV25-1 TRBD1 . CASRGQGGGYTF TGTGCCAGCAGGGGACAGGGCGGTGGCTACACCTTC
TRBJ1-3 TRBV28 TRBD1 . CASSLNNQGASGNTIYF TGTGCCAGCAGTTTGAACAACCAGGGGGCTTCTGGAAACACCATATATTTT
TRBJ2-2 TRBV7-2 . . CASSLWGRANTGELFF TGTGCCAGCAGCTTATGGGGGCGAGCGAACACCGGGGAGCTGTTTTTT
TRBJ2-2 TRBV4-3 . . CASSQGLRNTGELFF TGCGCCAGCAGCCAAGGACTCCGGAACACCGGGGAGCTGTTTTTT